One sample yielded the 29 T cell receptor beta chains listed below, sequenced in a study of Graves' ophthalmopathy and Graves' hyperthyroidism. Scientists amplified the TCR beta CDR3 regions from RNA transcripts. The library came from an HTBI-primed first-round RT-PCR and a second-round multiplex PCR. TCRdb ran MiXCR on the multiplex PCR reads and lists one entry per CDR3 protein. The repertoire holds about 700,000 distinct CDR3 sequences, with roughly 40% as singletons. Sample: peripheral blood. These receptors were obtained from an adult man with Graves' ophthalmopathy.

This clonotype was detected only a few times. A read error may account for a junction end that differs from germline. The chain employs TRBV24-1 and TRBJ1-2, with D maybe TRBD1 (6 bases). CDR3 length equals 16 residues. Germline V gene sequence: CDR1 KGHDR, CDR2 SFDVKD. CDR3 nucleotides: TGTGCCAGCAGTTACGCTGGGTCGACAGGACCCTATGGCTACACCTTC. Amino acids: CASSYAGSTGPYGYTF.

Many counts were recorded for this clonotype. The CDR3 DNA follows: TGTGCCAGCAGACGGACAGCCTTGAACACCGGGGAGCTGTTTTTT. Translating gives CASRRTALNTGELFF. The chain recombines TRBV25-1 with TRBJ2-2, with D possibly being TRBD1 (6 bases). V was pared by 6 bases and J by 1 base, with 12 bases between. The V gene's germline CDR1 is MGHDK and CDR2 SYGVNS. The CDR3 runs 15 residues.

To note about this clonotype: The conserved closing phenylalanine or tryptophan is absent in this CDR3, likely reflecting a read error. This chain connects TRBV15 to TRBJ2-7, with 9 nucleotides matching TRBD1. The length of the CDR3 is 16 residues. Germline CDR1 and CDR2: LNHNV and YYDKDF (reference sequence). V shed 3 bases and J 6 bases; nucleotides not matched to a gene: 12. The chain's CDR3 is CATSRARTGAAGEQYL. The CDR3, as DNA: TGTGCCACCAGCAGGGCTAGGACAGGGGCGGCTGGCGAGCAGTACCTC.

This rearrangement joins TRBV19 to TRBJ1-5; perhaps TRBD1 as D (6 bases). Germline V gene lookup returns CDR1 LNHDA and CDR2 SQIVND (reference sequence). V dropped 6 bases and J dropped 2 bases, with 11 bases sitting between them. The CDR3 is made up of 14 amino acids. The CDR3, as DNA: TGTGCCAGTAGCGGGGGGGCGGGCAATCAGCCCCAGCATTTT. Amino acid sequence: CASSGGAGNQPQHF. The whole variable domain, filled in from reference TRBV19 and TRBJ1-5, reads DGGITQSPKYLFRKEGQNVTLSCEQNLNHDAMYWYRQDPGQGLRLIYYSQIVNDFQKGDIAEGYSVSREKKESFPLTVTSAQKNPTAFYLCASSGGAGNQPQHFGDGTRLSIL.

The chain combines TRBV10-3 with TRBJ2-5; the D gene is possibly TRBD1 (6 bases). Trimming pared 10 bases from V and 4 bases from J, leaving 16 bases between. Looked up from germline, CDR1 is ENHRY and CDR2 is SYGVKD. The CDR3 is made up of 13 amino acids. The CDR3 protein is CASRRGQRETQYF. The DNA for the CDR3 is TGTGCCAGCAGACGCGGACAGAGAGAGACCCAGTACTTC.

V is TRBV5-6 and J is TRBJ2-5; TRBD2 agrees at 12 bases. The CDR3 runs 17 residues. The germline CDR1 and CDR2 sequences are SGHDT and YYEEEE. V was pared by 4 bases and J by 1 base, with 8 bases of the junction left unmatched. The CDR3 region is CASSLGLAGQSQETQYF. In DNA form, the CDR3 reads TGTGCCAGCAGCCTGGGACTAGCGGGTCAAAGCCAAGAGACCCAGTACTTC.

This clonotype was found a few times. This chain uses TRBV9 with TRBJ2-7, with 8 bases identical to TRBD1. This CDR3 is built from 15 residues. The germline V gene encodes CDR1 SGDLS and CDR2 YYNGEE. J lost 5 bases, V lost 2 bases, and 9 bases had no gene match. The CDR3 is CASSVVTGESDEQYF. CDR3 nucleotide sequence: TGTGCCAGCAGCGTGGTGACAGGGGAGTCCGACGAGCAGTACTTC.

This clonotype was found a few times. The CDR3 spells CASTLSGENTGELFF. The CDR3 region has the DNA TGTGCCAGCACCCTTAGCGGAGAAAACACCGGGGAGCTGTTTTTT. The chain uses TRBV2 and TRBJ2-2; D possibly corresponds to TRBD2 (6 bases). Germline loops: CDR1 SNHLY, CDR2 FYNNEI. V was cut by 7 bases and J by 2 bases, with 14 bases left in between. This CDR3 contains 15 residues.

The chain has TRBV19 and TRBJ1-1; perhaps TRBD1 as D (6 bases). V shed 3 bases and J shed 3 bases, with 11 bases lying between them. Germline V CDR1 and CDR2: LNHDA, SQIVND (reference sequence). This CDR3 is 14 amino acids long. CDR3 loop: CASSIRGQDTEAFF. In DNA, the CDR3 is TGTGCCAGTAGTATCCGGGGACAAGACACTGAAGCTTTCTTT.

This clonotype was found a few times. The chain uses TRBV9 and TRBJ1-4, with TRBD1 matching over 8 bases. The CDR3 spans 18 residues. CDR1 is SGDLS and CDR2 is YYNGEE in the germline V gene. The junction had 15 bases not matched to a gene; V was cut back by 4 bases and J by 4 bases. The CDR3 DNA reads TGTGCCAGCAGCAACCCAGGGGGCTCCTTTTCCATTAATGAAAAACTGTTTTTT. Translation: CASSNPGGSFSINEKLFF. Together with reference TRBV9 and TRBJ1-4, the CDR3 gives the full variable domain: DSGVTQTPKHLITATGQRVTLRCSPRSGDLSVYWYQQSLDQGLQFLIQYYNGEERAKGNILERFSAQQFPDLHSELNLSSLELGDSALYFCASSNPGGSFSINEKLFFGSGTQLSVL.

As concerns this clonotype: One end of the junction does not line up with germline, which may come from a read error. This chain uses TRBV24-1 with TRBJ1-5, with a possible D match to TRBD1 (6 bases). Germline CDR1 reads KGHDR; CDR2 reads SFDVKD. CDR3 length: 15 residues. CDR3 nucleotide sequence: TGTGTCACCAGTGATCCTACAGGGTTTGGTCAGCCCCAGCATTTT. Protein: CVTSDPTGFGQPQHF.

This clonotype was recorded a few times. The junction departs from germline at one end; a sequencing error may be responsible. The rearrangement uses TRBV5-4 and TRBJ2-5; TRBD1 matches at 9 bases. The CDR3 loop spans 15 amino acids. The germline gives CDR1 SGHNT, CDR2 YYREEE (reference sequence). The CDR3 loop is CASSAKDRGQEIQYF. Written as DNA, the CDR3 is TGTGCCAGCAGCGCCAAGGACAGGGGACAAGAGATCCAGTACTTC.

This chain joins TRBV7-9 and TRBJ1-1; D not resolved. V lost 1 base to trimming and J lost 3 bases, with 9 bases between them. Germline CDR1 is SEHNR and CDR2 is FQNEAQ (reference sequence). The CDR3 is 14 residues long. The CDR3 nucleotides read TGTGCCAGCAGCTTAGATTCAGAACACACTGAAGCTTTCTTT. Protein product: CASSLDSEHTEAFF.

In the case of this clonotype: One junction end does not reproduce the germline sequence, and a read error may be involved. The gene calls are TRBV7-8 and TRBJ2-6, with D possibly TRBD1 on 6 matching bases. CDR3 length equals 15 residues. Germline V lookup: CDR1 SGHVS, CDR2 FQNEAQ. The CDR3 nucleotides are TGTGCTCATTCCCGGGACAATCCTGGGGCCAACGTCCTAACTTTC. This gives the protein CAHSRDNPGANVLTF.

The table lists this clonotype with many counts. V usage is TRBV2 and J usage is TRBJ2-7; D is possibly TRBD1 (5 bases). V gave up 4 bases and J gave up 2 bases, with 12 bases separating them. This CDR3 has 14 amino acids. The germline gives CDR1 SNHLY, CDR2 FYNNEI. In nucleotides, the CDR3 is TGTGCCAGCAGTGCGTCGGTAGGGGCCTACGAGCAGTACTTC. Its protein is CASSASVGAYEQYF.

The chain has TRBV7-9 and TRBJ1-6; 9 bases agree with TRBD1. The CDR3 sequence is 16 residues long. The junction had 9 bases not matched to a gene; V was cut back by 8 bases and J by 4 bases. Germline V gives CDR1 SEHNR, CDR2 FQNEAQ (reference sequence). CDR3 in amino acids: CASGRTGTGYNSPLHF. In DNA form, the CDR3 reads TGTGCCAGCGGGCGGACAGGGACAGGGTATAATTCACCCCTCCACTTT.

Notes on this clonotype: The junction does not match germline at one end; this may be a read error. V and J are TRBV7-3 and TRBJ2-1; 13 bases match TRBD2. The CDR3 contains 16 residues. The V gene's germline CDR1 is SGHTA and CDR2 FQGTGA. The CDR3 coding sequence is TGTGCCAGCAGACGAACTAGCGGGGGGGCGGTCAATGGGCAGTTCTTC. It is translated as CASRRTSGGAVNGQFF.

This clonotype was detected only once. J is TRBJ1-4 and V is TRBV29-1, with 8 bases matching TRBD1. In germline, CDR1 is SQVTM, CDR2 ANQGSEA. This CDR3 comprises 11 residues. V gave up 6 bases and J gave up 8 bases; unmatched junction bases: 2. The CDR3 protein is CSVRTGEKLFF. In DNA form, the CDR3 reads TGCAGCGTAAGGACAGGGGAAAAACTGTTTTTT.

The table lists this clonotype with a count of one. V usage is TRBV25-1 and J usage is TRBJ2-7; D is tentatively TRBD1 or TRBD2 (5 bases each). V lost 3 bases, J lost 2 bases, and 17 bases lay in between. The CDR3 covers 16 residues. Germline CDR1 MGHDK, CDR2 SYGVNS. In DNA, the CDR3 is TGTGCCAGCAGTGATAGTGCCGGGACGGAAACCTACGAGCAGTACTTC. Protein: CASSDSAGTETYEQYF.

This sequence joins TRBV19 and TRBJ1-3; 8 nucleotides agree with TRBD1. The CDR3 runs 14 residues. V lost 4 bases, J lost 2 bases, and 1 base stayed unmatched. Germline CDR1 LNHDA, CDR2 SQIVND (reference sequence). For the CDR3, the DNA is TGTGCCAGTAGTACGGACAGGGCTGGAAACACCATATATTTT. Amino acids: CASSTDRAGNTIYF.

This clonotype was recorded many times. J is TRBJ1-5 and V is TRBV2; unclear D gene. The V end lost 6 bases, the J end lost 0 bases, and 9 bases lay between the germline ends. Germline assignment: CDR1 SNHLY and CDR2 FYNNEI. CDR3 size: 14 residues. CDR3 in amino acids: CASREWDSNQPQHF. In nucleotides, the CDR3 is TGTGCCAGCAGAGAATGGGATAGCAATCAGCCCCAGCATTTT.

This clonotype was recorded a few times. The DNA is omitted, as the CDR3 cannot be located on it reliably, and the CDR3 follows TCRdb's listing. V gene TRBV24-1 combines with J gene TRBJ2-7; the D segment call TRBD1 is taken from the table without a DNA check. Germline loops: CDR1 KGHDR, CDR2 SFDVKD. The CDR3 numbers 10 amino acids, ends counted. CDR3 sequence reads: CAVGEGAGNF.

V is TRBV29-1 and J is TRBJ2-7, with 7 bases matching TRBD1. Matching the DNA end better, TRBJ2-1 makes the J call doubtful. The CDR3 totals 14 residues. Germline V lookup: CDR1 SQVTM, CDR2 ANQGSEA. The CDR3 nucleotides read TGCAGCGTAGGACAGGCAAGCTCCTACAATGAGCAGTTCTTC. Translated: CSVGQASSYNEQFF.

The table lists this clonotype with many counts. This rearrangement joins TRBV5-1 to TRBJ1-2; D not resolved. This CDR3 spans 14 amino acids. Germline assignment: CDR1 SGHRS and CDR2 YFSETQ. V lost 5 bases and J 5 bases, leaving 16 bases between the germline ends. The CDR3 DNA is TGCGCCAGCAGGGTCGGACCAGACTATTATGGCTACACCTTC. Translating gives CASRVGPDYYGYTF.

V is TRBV7-9 and J is TRBJ1-2; 9 nucleotides agree with TRBD1. This CDR3 is 13 amino acids long. Trimming cost V 5 bases and J 8 bases; bases outside gene matches: 6. Germline assignment: CDR1 SEHNR and CDR2 FQNEAQ (reference sequence). CDR3 amino acids: CASSKGQGRGYTF. The CDR3, as DNA: TGTGCCAGCAGCAAGGGACAGGGTCGCGGCTACACCTTC. The full variable domain, rest sourced from reference TRBV7-9 and TRBJ1-2, is DTGVSQNPRHKITKRGQNVTFRCDPISEHNRLYWYRQTLGQGPEFLTYFQNEAQLEKSRLLSDRFSAERPKGSFSTLEIQRTEQGDSAMYLCASSKGQGRGYTFGSGTRLTVV.

In regard to this clonotype: Here the CDR3 omits its conserved ending phenylalanine or tryptophan, so a read error is the likely source. The DNA is omitted, as the CDR3 cannot be located on it reliably, and the CDR3 follows TCRdb's listing. The V gene is TRBV2, the J gene TRBJ1-6; the tabulated D call, TRBD1, remains unverified against the DNA. Per germline, CDR1 SNHLY and CDR2 FYNNEI. Both ends counted, the CDR3 spans 8 residues. The CDR3 here is CASSVPGY.

This chain links TRBV4-3 with TRBJ2-7; TRBD2 matches at 7 bases. Germline CDR1 is LGHNA and CDR2 is YSLEER. The CDR3 extends over 15 amino acids. The J segment lost 2 bases and the V segment lost 1 base, leaving 5 bases of the junction unmatched. The CDR3 loop is CASSQGLAPTYEQYF. CDR3 sequence (DNA): TGCGCCAGCAGCCAAGGACTAGCTCCCACCTACGAGCAGTACTTC.

The gene calls are TRBV7-9 and TRBJ2-7, with TRBD1 identical over 7 bases. V dropped 6 bases and J dropped 0; count of bases not matched to a gene: 8. The CDR3 is made up of 15 amino acids. The V gene's germline CDR1 is SEHNR and CDR2 FQNEAQ (reference sequence). CDR3 in DNA: TGTGCCAGCAGTGAGACAGGGCATTCCTCCTACGAGCAGTACTTC. Amino acids: CASSETGHSSYEQYF.

This clonotype was counted many times. This sequence joins TRBV2 and TRBJ1-2; no firm D call. V was trimmed by 2 bases and J by 9 bases, leaving 10 bases between them. The germline CDR1 and CDR2 sequences are SNHLY and FYNNEI. The CDR3 extends over 12 amino acids. The CDR3 nucleotides read TGTGCCAGCAGTGAAACACAGTTTAGCTACACCTTC. Translating it yields CASSETQFSYTF.